The rows below give T cell receptor beta chains drawn from one sample of a study of T cells after posttransplantation cyclophosphamide. Measured with immunoSEQ multiplex PCR; TCRdb has only the in-frame clones, and not every one. Here the sample spans roughly 20,000 clones, roughly 90% being singletons. The sample in question was PBMCs, obtained after an allogeneic stem cell transplant with a calcineurin inhibitor and methotrexate. Receptors originate from a female patient aged 45 to 65 who received an allogeneic stem cell transplant from an unrelated donor, was CMV-positive, and had chronic GVHD only. Some of these T cells may belong to the graft donor. The CDR3 runs from the conserved cysteine through the conserved F or W. The D gene is left open where the match is weak. Part of the rows lack a size; the others show once, few, many or a class for expanded clones.

V gene: TRBV6-6; J gene: TRBJ2-7; D gene: -; clone size: -; CDR3 protein: CASSYSGAYEQYF; CDR3 DNA: TGTGCCAGCAGTTACTCGGGGGCGTACGAGCAGTACTTC
V gene: TRBV29-1; J gene: TRBJ2-7; D gene: TRBD2; clone size: -; CDR3 protein: CSVDGPGGYEQYF; CDR3 DNA: TGCAGCGTGGACGGGCCGGGGGGCTACGAGCAGTACTTC
V gene: TRBV10-3; J gene: TRBJ1-5; D gene: -; clone size: -; CDR3 protein: CAISESRQINQPQHF; CDR3 DNA: TGTGCCATCAGTGAGTCGCGGCAGATCAATCAGCCCCAGCATTTT
V gene: TRBV27; J gene: TRBJ2-1; D gene: -; clone size: once; CDR3 protein: CASQTPQSNNNEQFF; CDR3 DNA: TGTGCCAGCCAAACGCCACAAAGTAACAACAATGAGCAGTTCTTC
V gene: TRBV27; J gene: TRBJ2-5; D gene: TRBD1; clone size: -; CDR3 protein: CASSLRRDRSKETQYF; CDR3 DNA: TGTGCCAGCAGTTTACGACGGGACAGGAGTAAAGAGACCCAGTACTTC
V gene: TRBV29-1; J gene: TRBJ2-7; D gene: -; clone size: -; CDR3 protein: CSVALSSYEQYF; CDR3 DNA: TGCAGCGTTGCCCTAAGCTCCTACGAGCAGTACTTC
V gene: TRBV4-1; J gene: TRBJ1-1; D gene: -; clone size: -; CDR3 protein: CASSQERANTEAFF; CDR3 DNA: TGCGCCAGCAGCCAAGAGAGAGCTAACACTGAAGCTTTCTTT
V gene: TRBV9; J gene: TRBJ2-5; D gene: TRBD2; clone size: -; CDR3 protein: CASSPQGSGSVFGTQYF; CDR3 DNA: TGTGCCAGCAGCCCCCAAGGTAGCGGGAGTGTTTTTGGGACCCAGTACTTC
V gene: TRBV7-9; J gene: TRBJ1-1; D gene: -; clone size: -; CDR3 protein: CASSSRENTEAFF; CDR3 DNA: TGTGCCAGCAGCTCCCGGGAGAACACTGAAGCTTTCTTT
V gene: TRBV15; J gene: TRBJ2-5; D gene: TRBD2; clone size: -; CDR3 protein: CATSISIAGGLETQYF; CDR3 DNA: TGTGCCACCAGCATCTCCATAGCGGGAGGACTAGAGACCCAGTACTTC
V gene: TRBV6-4; J gene: TRBJ2-5; D gene: -; clone size: -; CDR3 protein: CASSEWPQETQYF; CDR3 DNA: TGTGCCAGCAGTGAGTGGCCTCAAGAGACCCAGTACTTC
V gene: TRBV15; J gene: TRBJ2-5; D gene: TRBD2; clone size: -; CDR3 protein: CATSPSGGYQETQYF; CDR3 DNA: TGTGCCACCAGTCCTAGCGGGGGGTACCAAGAGACCCAGTACTTC
V gene: TRBV28; J gene: TRBJ2-7; D gene: -; clone size: -; CDR3 protein: CASSFKRNSYEQYF; CDR3 DNA: TGTGCCAGCAGTTTCAAGCGGAACTCCTACGAGCAGTACTTC
V gene: TRBV9; J gene: TRBJ2-7; D gene: -; clone size: -; CDR3 protein: CASSPRDVYEQYF; CDR3 DNA: TGTGCCAGCAGCCCCCGGGATGTCTACGAGCAGTACTTC
V gene: TRBV5-6; J gene: TRBJ2-7; D gene: -; clone size: -; CDR3 protein: CASSLILQPSLKYEQYF; CDR3 DNA: TGTGCCAGCAGCCTTATCCTCCAGCCTAGCTTAAAATACGAGCAGTACTTC
V gene: TRBV5-6; J gene: TRBJ2-3; D gene: -; clone size: -; CDR3 protein: CASSFPRAMGDTQYF; CDR3 DNA: TGTGCCAGCAGCTTCCCCAGGGCCATGGGAGATACGCAGTATTTT
V gene: TRBV2; J gene: TRBJ1-5; D gene: -; clone size: few; CDR3 protein: CASIQDVGNQPQHF; CDR3 DNA: TGTGCCAGCATCCAGGATGTTGGCAATCAGCCCCAGCATTTT
V gene: TRBV5-4; J gene: TRBJ2-5; D gene: TRBD2; clone size: -; CDR3 protein: CASSLGSGSVGETQYF; CDR3 DNA: TGTGCCAGCAGCTTAGGTAGCGGGAGCGTAGGAGAGACCCAGTACTTC
V gene: TRBV7-3; J gene: TRBJ2-2; D gene: TRBD2; clone size: -; CDR3 protein: CASSLRRAGVPGELFF; CDR3 DNA: TGTGCCAGCAGCTTAAGGCGGGCGGGAGTCCCCGGGGAGCTGTTTTTT
V gene: TRBV19; J gene: TRBJ2-7; D gene: -; clone size: -; CDR3 protein: CASSPVEQYF; CDR3 DNA: TGTGCCAGTAGTCCCGTGGAGCAGTACTTC
V gene: TRBV7-2; J gene: TRBJ2-5; D gene: -; clone size: few; CDR3 protein: CASSLAGLQETQYF; CDR3 DNA: TGTGCCAGCAGCTTAGCGGGGCTCCAAGAGACCCAGTACTTC
V gene: TRBV7-2; J gene: TRBJ1-5; D gene: -; clone size: -; CDR3 protein: CASSLAGHPSNQPQHF; CDR3 DNA: TGTGCCAGCAGCTTAGCGGGACACCCAAGCAATCAGCCCCAGCATTTT
V gene: TRBV27; J gene: TRBJ2-2; D gene: -; clone size: -; CDR3 protein: CASRFQNTGELFF; CDR3 DNA: TGTGCCAGCAGGTTTCAGAACACCGGGGAGCTGTTTTTT
V gene: TRBV18; J gene: TRBJ1-2; D gene: -; clone size: -; CDR3 protein: CASSPNFSGKNYGYTF; CDR3 DNA: TGTGCCAGCTCACCTAATTTTAGTGGTAAAAACTATGGCTACACCTTC
V gene: TRBV7-9; J gene: TRBJ2-1; D gene: -; clone size: -; CDR3 protein: CASRLSGSTYNEQFF; CDR3 DNA: TGTGCCAGCAGGTTGAGCGGGTCCACCTACAATGAGCAGTTCTTC
V gene: TRBV7-2; J gene: TRBJ2-5; D gene: -; clone size: -; CDR3 protein: CASSLDRYQETQYF; CDR3 DNA: TGTGCCAGCAGCTTAGACAGATATCAAGAGACCCAGTACTTC
V gene: TRBV5-4; J gene: TRBJ1-2; D gene: -; clone size: -; CDR3 protein: CASSFSPNYGYTF; CDR3 DNA: TGTGCCAGCAGCTTTTCTCCTAACTATGGCTACACCTTC
V gene: TRBV7-2; J gene: TRBJ2-1; D gene: TRBD2; clone size: once; CDR3 protein: CASSLSTSGSVNEQFF; CDR3 DNA: TGTGCCAGCAGCTTATCGACTAGCGGGAGTGTCAATGAGCAGTTCTTC
V gene: TRBV19; J gene: TRBJ2-5; D gene: TRBD2; clone size: -; CDR3 protein: CASSTGTSWYQETQYF; CDR3 DNA: TGTGCCAGTAGTACAGGGACTAGCTGGTACCAAGAGACCCAGTACTTC
V gene: TRBV2; J gene: TRBJ1-2; D gene: -; clone size: -; CDR3 protein: CASSETDVANYGYTF; CDR3 DNA: TGTGCCAGCAGTGAGACAGACGTAGCTAACTATGGCTACACCTTC
V gene: TRBV11-2; J gene: TRBJ2-7; D gene: -; clone size: -; CDR3 protein: CASSVAVSYEQYF; CDR3 DNA: TGTGCCAGCAGCGTTGCGGTCTCCTACGAGCAGTACTTC
V gene: TRBV5-1; J gene: TRBJ2-1; D gene: TRBD2; clone size: -; CDR3 protein: CASSLGASGYNEQFF; CDR3 DNA: TGCGCCAGCAGCTTGGGGGCTAGCGGGTACAATGAGCAGTTCTTC
V gene: TRBV2; J gene: TRBJ1-2; D gene: -; clone size: -; CDR3 protein: CASSEAGRPKDGYTF; CDR3 DNA: TGTGCCAGCAGTGAGGCGGGACGCCCAAAGGATGGCTACACCTTC
V gene: TRBV6-6; J gene: TRBJ2-7; D gene: -; clone size: -; CDR3 protein: CASSSGRDSDYEQYF; CDR3 DNA: TGTGCCAGCAGTTCCGGGCGGGACAGCGACTACGAGCAGTACTTC
V gene: TRBV7-9; J gene: TRBJ2-1; D gene: -; clone size: -; CDR3 protein: CASSADSFNEQFF; CDR3 DNA: TGTGCCAGCAGCGCCGATAGTTTTAATGAGCAGTTCTTC
V gene: TRBV5-1; J gene: TRBJ2-3; D gene: -; clone size: -; CDR3 protein: CASSLDSDTQYF; CDR3 DNA: TGCGCCAGCAGCTTGGATTCGGATACGCAGTATTTT
V gene: TRBV27; J gene: TRBJ1-2; D gene: -; clone size: -; CDR3 protein: CASRSIRRVHGYTF; CDR3 DNA: TGTGCCAGCAGGAGTATTCGTCGGGTCCATGGCTACACCTTC
V gene: TRBV5-6; J gene: TRBJ1-5; D gene: -; clone size: once; CDR3 protein: CASSLGDTYQPQHF; CDR3 DNA: TGTGCCAGCAGCTTGGGGGACACCTATCAGCCCCAGCATTTT
V gene: TRBV6-1; J gene: TRBJ2-7; D gene: TRBD1; clone size: -; CDR3 protein: CASKDRYWEQYF; CDR3 DNA: TGTGCCAGCAAGGACAGGTATTGGGAGCAGTACTTC
V gene: TRBV27; J gene: TRBJ2-3; D gene: -; clone size: -; CDR3 protein: CASSPPRTTLSTDTQYF; CDR3 DNA: TGTGCCAGCAGTCCCCCCCGGACTACACTTAGCACAGATACGCAGTATTTT
V gene: TRBV6-5; J gene: TRBJ2-7; D gene: TRBD1; clone size: -; CDR3 protein: CASSYSGGRYEQYF; CDR3 DNA: TGTGCCAGCAGTTATTCAGGGGGCAGGTACGAGCAGTACTTC
V gene: TRBV7-7; J gene: TRBJ2-1; D gene: TRBD1; clone size: -; CDR3 protein: CASSTGGYNEQFF; CDR3 DNA: TGTGCTAGCAGTACAGGGGGATACAATGAGCAGTTCTTC
V gene: TRBV5-4; J gene: TRBJ2-2; D gene: TRBD2; clone size: -; CDR3 protein: CASSPGLAERVTGELFF; CDR3 DNA: TGTGCCAGCAGCCCAGGACTAGCGGAGAGGGTCACCGGGGAGCTGTTTTTT